One sample yielded the 13 T cell receptor beta chains listed below, sequenced in a study of somatic mutations in cytotoxic T cells in rheumatoid arthritis. The table came from immunoSEQ multiplex PCR; TCRdb's copy has only in-frame clones and leaves some out. The repertoire holds some 19,000 clones, with about 85% as singletons. The sequenced sample was CD8+ T cells sorted from blood. The receptors were gathered from a man between 18 and 29 years old with rheumatoid arthritis.

The V call is TRBV5-4, the J call TRBJ1-2; D gene ambiguous. This CDR3 comprises 11 residues. The germline V and J ends were trimmed by 4 bases and 1 base, with 2 bases remaining between them. Germline V gene data show CDR1 as SGHNT and CDR2 as YYREEE (reference sequence). The CDR3 sequence: CASSLNYGYTF. Written as DNA, the CDR3 is TGTGCCAGCAGCCTTAACTATGGCTACACCTTC.

The chain employs TRBV18 and TRBJ1-1; 9 positions match TRBD1. The CDR3 spans 18 residues. V was pared by 5 bases and J by 0 bases, with 13 bases of the junction left unmatched. Germline CDR1 reads KGHSH; CDR2 reads LQKENI. DNA for the CDR3: TGTGCCAGCTCAGGGTCCCGGGACAGGGAAATTATGAACACTGAAGCTTTCTTT. Translation gives CASSGSRDREIMNTEAFF. The full variable domain, completed using reference TRBV18 and TRBJ1-1, is NAGVMQNPRHLVRRRGQEARLRCSPMKGHSHVYWYRQLPEEGLKFMVYLQKENIIDESGMPKERFSAEFPKEGPSILRIQQVVRGDSAAYFCASSGSRDREIMNTEAFFGQGTRLTVV.

The chain carries TRBV27 and TRBJ2-1, with D perhaps TRBD2 (6 bases). Trimming shortened V by 3 bases and J by 8 bases, and 11 bases separated the two germline ends. This CDR3 has 13 residues. Germline V gene sequence: CDR1 MNHEY, CDR2 SMNVEV (reference sequence). The CDR3 region has the DNA TGTGCCAGCAGTTTGGGGTCGGGGGATGAGCAGTTCTTC. Translating it yields CASSLGSGDEQFF.

The chain employs TRBV11-2 and TRBJ1-1; no reliable D call. V was cut by 4 bases and J by 1 base, with 13 bases left in between. Germline lookup yields CDR1 SGHAT and CDR2 FQNNGV. This CDR3 contains 15 residues. The CDR3 sequence is CASSYSVRENTEAFF. The CDR3 DNA reads TGTGCCAGCAGCTATTCGGTGCGAGAGAACACTGAAGCTTTCTTT.

This chain joins TRBV4-1 and TRBJ1-3; a possible D gene is TRBD1 (5 bases). CDR3 length: 16 amino acids. V was pared by 1 base and J by 3 bases, with 13 bases between. Germline CDR1 reads MGHRA; CDR2 reads YSYEKL. CDR3 in amino acids: CASSQVPGRYGNTIYF. CDR3 nucleotides: TGCGCCAGCAGCCAAGTCCCAGGGAGGTATGGAAACACCATATATTTT.

There are a few counts of this clone. The genes are TRBV28 and TRBJ1-5; D gene ambiguous. The V gene's germline CDR1 is MDHEN and CDR2 SYDVKM. Trimming stripped 7 bases from V and 6 bases from J, with 10 bases between. This CDR3 contains 12 residues. This chain's CDR3 is CASTRRAQPQHF. The CDR3, as DNA: TGTGCCAGCACAAGGAGGGCTCAGCCCCAGCATTTT.

The rearrangement joins TRBV7-9 to TRBJ2-5; 10 bases match TRBD2. The CDR3 has 13 residues. From germline, CDR1 is SEHNR and CDR2 FQNEAQ (reference sequence). The junction had 4 bases not matched to a gene; V was cut back by 8 bases and J by 4 bases. CDR3 residues: CASVAGGVETQYF. The DNA of the CDR3 is TGTGCCAGCGTAGCGGGGGGAGTAGAGACCCAGTACTTC.

The chain recombines TRBV4-1 with TRBJ1-3, with 8 nucleotides matching TRBD1. This CDR3 has 17 residues. Germline CDR1 MGHRA, CDR2 YSYEKL. The V gene end was trimmed by 1 base and the J gene end by 3 bases; junction bases not matched to a gene: 8. CDR3 nucleotide sequence: TGCGCCAGCAGCCAAGTAGGACAGGGTCGGATTGGAAACACCATATATTTT. Encoded protein: CASSQVGQGRIGNTIYF.

This chain joins TRBV4-3 and TRBJ2-1, with 7 bases matching TRBD1. Germline CDR1 is LGHNA and CDR2 is YSLEER. The junction had 7 bases not matched to a gene; V was cut back by 4 bases and J by 4 bases. The CDR3 consists of 15 residues. The CDR3, as DNA: TGCGCCAGCAGCCCTGGGACAGTAATATACAATGAGCAGTTCTTC. Its protein is CASSPGTVIYNEQFF.

The J gene is TRBJ2-7, the V gene TRBV2, with 7 bases fitting TRBD1. CDR1 is SNHLY, CDR2 FYNNEI, per germline. J lost 3 bases, V lost 9 bases, and 5 bases had no gene match. The CDR3 is 12 residues long. The DNA for the CDR3 is TGTGCCAGGGGGGACAGTTACTACGAGCAGTACTTC. Translation: CARGDSYYEQYF.

The gene calls are TRBV6-6 and TRBJ1-3, with TRBD1 matching 7 bases. The length of the CDR3 is 16 residues. The V gene's germline CDR1 is MNHNY and CDR2 SVGAGI (reference sequence). The ends lost 2 bases at V and 4 bases at J; junction bases unmatched: 8. The CDR3 region is CASSYPRQGAGNTIYF. The DNA of the CDR3 is TGTGCCAGCAGTTACCCTCGACAGGGAGCGGGAAACACCATATATTTT.

Concerning this clone itself: Relative to the germline gene, one junction end is altered; a read error may explain this. This sequence joins TRBV5-4 and TRBJ2-5; 7 bases align to TRBD1. There are 14 residues in the CDR3. Germline assignment: CDR1 SGHNT and CDR2 YYREEE (reference sequence). CDR3 coding DNA: TGTGCCAGCAGCTCAGGACAGGAGCCCATCAGCCAGAACTTC. Protein product: CASSSGQEPISQNF. Full variable domain (missing parts from reference TRBV5-4 and TRBJ2-5): ETGVTQSPTHLIKTRGQQVTLRCSSQSGHNTVSWYQQALGQGPQFIFQYYREEENGRGNFPPRFSGLQFPNYSSELNVNALELDDSALYLCASSSGQEPISQNFGPGTRLLVL.

The gene calls are TRBV28 and TRBJ1-2; weak D call: TRBD1 (5 bases). Trimming took off 5 bases at V and 1 base at J, with 14 bases between the two ends. CDR3 length equals 15 residues. Germline-derived CDR1 and CDR2 are MDHEN and SYDVKM. The CDR3 spells CASSPIWDYNYGYTF. The CDR3 coding sequence is TGTGCCAGCAGTCCGATTTGGGACTATAACTATGGCTACACCTTC.